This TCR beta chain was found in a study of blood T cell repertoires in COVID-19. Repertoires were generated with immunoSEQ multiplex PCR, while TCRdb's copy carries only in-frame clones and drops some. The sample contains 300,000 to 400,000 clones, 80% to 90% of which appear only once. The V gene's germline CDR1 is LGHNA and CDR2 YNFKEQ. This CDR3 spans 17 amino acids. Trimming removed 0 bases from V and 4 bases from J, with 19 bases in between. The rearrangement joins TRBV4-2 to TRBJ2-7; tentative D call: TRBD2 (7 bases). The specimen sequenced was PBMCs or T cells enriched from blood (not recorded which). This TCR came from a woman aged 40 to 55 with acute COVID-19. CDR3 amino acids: CASSQDLGGGGEYEQYF. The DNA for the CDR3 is TGTGCCAGCAGCCAAGATCTCGGCGGCGGGGGCGAATACGAGCAGTACTTC.